This entry describes one T cell receptor beta chain. With 3 bases clipped from V and 0 bases from J, the junction kept 1 base outside the gene matches. CDR1 WNHNN and CDR2 SYGVQD come from the germline V gene (reference sequence). The CDR3 runs 15 residues. This sample is part of a study of blood T cell repertoires in COVID-19. Across the whole study: Samples representing acute and convalescent COVID-19 were sourced from the United States, Italy and Spain. PBMCs, B-cell-depleted T cells, or T cells were the source of the cDNA or gDNA that made up the material.

In the authors' workflow: Scientists estimated how many nucleated cells there were by amplifying reference gene primers. TCRdb keeps only in-frame clones here, not all; method: immunoSEQ multiplex PCR. V and J calls and clone size are as listed in that table; D and trimming were resolved from the DNA. The data contain 350,000 to 450,000 clones, approximately 88% of them seen just once; the ten biggest clones take up 0.95% to 1.5%. The V gene is TRBV10-1, the J gene TRBJ2-2; 7 bases match TRBD1. The receptor was isolated from a man in his forties with acute or convalescent COVID-19. Source material: peripheral blood. CDR3 sequence: CASSEGGANTGELFF. As DNA, the CDR3 is TGCGCCAGCAGTGAAGGGGGCGCGAACACCGGGGAGCTGTTTTTT.